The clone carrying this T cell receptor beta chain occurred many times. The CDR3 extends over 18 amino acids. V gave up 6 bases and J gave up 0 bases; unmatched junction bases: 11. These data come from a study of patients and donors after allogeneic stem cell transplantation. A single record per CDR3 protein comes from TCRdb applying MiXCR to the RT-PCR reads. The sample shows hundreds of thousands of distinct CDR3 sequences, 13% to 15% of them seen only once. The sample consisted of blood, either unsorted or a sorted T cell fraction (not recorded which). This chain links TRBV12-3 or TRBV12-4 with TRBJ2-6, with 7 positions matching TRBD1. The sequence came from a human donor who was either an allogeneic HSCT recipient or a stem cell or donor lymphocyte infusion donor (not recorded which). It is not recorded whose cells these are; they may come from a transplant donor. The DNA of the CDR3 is TGTGCCAGCAGGTTGTTGGGACAGCCAAGCTCTGGGGCCAACGTCCTGACTTTC. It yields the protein CASRLLGQPSSGANVLTF.